Reported below is one TCR beta chain. No antigen is known for it. Stem cell-like memory, regulatory, central memory and naive CD4+ cells were sorted via CD45RO/CCR7/CD25/CD127/CD95/CD27. V lost 4 bases, J lost 5 bases, and 17 bases lay in between. CDR1 and CDR2 (germline): KGHSH, LQKENI. The CDR3 contains 15 residues. Reverse transcribing all isolated RNA meant expressed TCRB transcripts were sequenced. Profiling relied on immunoSEQ multiplex PCR, and the TCRdb table lists in-frame clones only, not all of them. The sample carries 240,000 or so clones, around 21% recorded once. This specimen comes from a study of beta chain features in type 1 diabetes. The study's findings and limits: All four CD4+ subsets of Type 1 diabetes patients contained TCRB CDR3s that were moderately but significantly shorter. A definitive answer on HLA type influencing TCRB rearrangement was not reached here. TCRB repertoires of naive, central memory and Treg cells appeared more similar among patients than among healthy donors.

V usage is TRBV18 and J usage is TRBJ2-5, with a possible D match to TRBD2 (5 bases). The TCR was taken from a middle-aged woman with type 1 diabetes. Sequencing was performed on naive CD4+ T cells from blood. Here the CDR3 DNA reads TGTGCCAGCTCACGGAACCGGGAAGGTTCGGAGACCCAGTACTTC. The encoded protein is CASSRNREGSETQYF.